The entry below gives a single T cell receptor beta chain sequence along with its context. It lacks a known antigen. No base quality values were provided; no much bigger clone lies one nucleotide off. TCR CDR3 regions were amplified from genomic DNA by multiplex PCR using the deep immunoSEQ assay. For each cell subset, the extracted genomic DNA was distributed evenly across all wells of several immunoSEQ 96-well plates, and each plate served as one replicate. For sorted subsets, roughly 190 ng of genomic DNA, equivalent to 25,000 to 35,000 T cell genomes, went into each replicate PCR. The purified libraries were quantified using a Qubit 3.0 fluorometer, sized with a Bioanalyzer 2100, and then quantified again using the KAPA Library Quantification kit. Each immunoSEQ 96-well plate was sequenced on its own single-read 150-cycle Illumina NextSeq 550 flow cell. For the original study's pipeline: Because the immunoSEQ output included only junctional sequences and no quality scores, the filtering could not be the same as the filtering used for full-length reads. To assign V/J genes and CDR3, sequences were annotated using PyIR, a Python wrapper for IgBLAST v1.9, with IMGT germline references. Any read was removed if the V/J assignment was weak (E-value above 1e-6), the CDR3 was missing, or the read contained stop codons, out-of-frame junctions, or ambiguous translated residues. V3J clonotypes were defined by identical inferred V gene, J gene, and CDR3 amino acid sequence. Percentage overlap between repertoires was computed as shared unique clonotypes divided by the size of the smaller repertoire. Richness of each repertoire was evaluated using RTK rarefaction, the Chao1 estimator, and Recon v2.1 estimates of unobserved clonotypes. OLGA was used to compute generation probabilities for all TCRbeta clonotypes that the gDNA method yielded from a few donors. TCRdb obtained this table from immuneACCESS and retained in-frame rearrangements with V and J assigned. These tables miss some clones; where compared with another copy, unresolved V genes account for less than half of the shortfall, and the remainder is unexplained. The V and J calls and clone size were taken over from that table, and D and trimming were inferred from the DNA. In all, the sample holds about 2 million clones, and about 95% of those were seen once. The leading ten clones occupy 0.85% to 1.3% of the sample.

The data originate from a study of shared clonotypes between healthy human individuals (TCRdb year 2020). About the investigation overall: The cohort comprised a couple of women and three men aged 18 to 49 years. Per donor, three plates each were used for CD4 naive and CD4 memory, two for CD8 naive, and one for CD8 memory. The study deeply sequenced blood TCR repertoires of about 5 healthy adults to estimate repertoire size and the extent of clonotype sharing between individuals. To increase sequencing depth and limit assay-specific biases, different laboratories used diverse techniques to prepare libraries and sequence TCR repertoires. Each donor's leukapheresis produced roughly between roughly 0.85 and 9 billion PBMCs.

The germline V gene sets CDR1 to SNHLY and CDR2 to FYNNEI. The CDR3, from cysteine to phenylalanine, totals 14 residues. Just the 42-base CDR3 DNA is kept, in frame starting at base 1. V lost 9 bases and J lost 4 bases; the stretch between them is 13 bases long. The research as a whole found: Sharing across a few donors was observed for around 5% of naive CD4, about 4% of naive CD8, 2% to 2.5% of memory CD4, and around 0.44% of memory CD8 clonotypes. Sampling was restricted to blood, and TCR repertoires in tissue are likely to differ from TCR repertoires in blood. Higher generation probabilities were observed for clonotypes shared by all four sorted-subset donors than for non-shared clonotypes. Pairwise subsampling indicated that sequencing depth was expected to affect the degree of clonotype sharing among donors. Naive subsets generally had larger estimated clonotype richness than memory subsets did. Incomplete sequencing was indicated by rarefaction of sorted-subset datasets, despite the large sequencing depth. Because the study included a small number of donors, the genetic and exposure-history diversity represented was limited.

CD8 naive samples were obtained by positive selection for CCR7 among CD45RO-negative cells, yielding a CD45RA+CCR7+ population from which TemRA cells were excluded. The donors were healthy, HIV-negative adults who had no recently reported acute infections or vaccinations. Only Caucasian adults living in Nashville, Tennessee, USA were represented among the donors. Blood was obtained by leukapheresis, after which PBMCs were separated by Ficoll-Histopaque density gradient centrifugation and cryopreserved in liquid nitrogen vapor phase. Analytical flow cytometry was used to check the purity and quantity of every magnetically sorted T cell population. Genomic DNA was isolated from every sorted fraction and measured by UV absorbance on a Nanodrop 2000c.

Source material: naive CD8+ T cells sorted from blood. Interpreted using the paper, the cell subset or site label stands for: CD45RA+CCR7+. The receptor chain draws on TRBV2 and TRBJ2-6; the D gene is possibly TRBD1, with 6 bases matching. The TCR was taken from a man in his late teens or twenties in good health. Here is the DNA: TGTGCCAGAGAGGACAGCGGCGGGGCCAACGTCCTGACTTTC. Its protein is CAREDSGGANVLTF.